This TCR beta chain emerged from a study of shared clonotypes between healthy human individuals. Study-wide background: CD4 naive and CD4 memory each took three plates per donor, while CD8 naive took two and CD8 memory one.

Looked up from germline, CDR1 is MNHEY and CDR2 is SMNVEV (reference sequence). The CDR3 has 15 amino acids. The V gene lost 8 bases and the J gene lost 2 bases, with 19 bases spanning the gap. This clone has a single count. It was at deep level that the assay was run. Sequenced by immunoSEQ multiplex PCR; TCRdb stores in-frame clones only, minus some. The sample lists about 2.3 million clones, roughly 93% occurring once. The sequence derives from a young man in good health. Some clones in this sample may be carry-over from other donors' samples. Sequenced material: naive CD4+ T cells from PBMCs. Noted subset: CD45RA+ positively selected. The chain is built from TRBV27 and TRBJ2-7; D is possibly TRBD2 (7 bases). The CDR3 sequence is CASRLGGGLAYEQYF. The CDR3 bases are TGTGCCAGCCGATTGGGGGGGGGCTTAGCCTACGAGCAGTACTTC.